This TCR beta chain was found in a study of T-cell memory formation after mild COVID-19. The study's findings and limits: Prior to infection, memory already included some responding clones, suggesting cross-reactive memory joined. Day 15 to 85 contracting clones showed balanced CD4/CD8; later expanders leaned CD4+. CM and EM subsets held most contracting CD4+ clones; EMRA held CD8+ ones.

Of note for this clonotype: The antigen remains undetermined.

It was 5'RACE with constant-segment primers that produced the TCR alpha and TCR beta cDNA libraries, which carried sample barcodes and UMIs. TCRdb independently ran MiXCR on the 5' RACE reads; one entry per CDR3 protein. Of 200,000 to 250,000 distinct CDR3 sequences listed, more than 25% are singletons. The CDR3 is made up of 15 amino acids. Trimming removed 1 base at V and 1 base at J, with 10 bases between. Germline-derived CDR1 and CDR2 are SGHVS and FNYEAQ. The sequencing input was PBMCs or a T cell subset sorted from them (not recorded which). This rearrangement joins TRBV7-6 to TRBJ1-1; maybe TRBD1 (5 bases). The TCR was taken from an adult woman who had mild COVID-19 (a few samples of this study predate the infection). Cell type and time point are not known. The DNA of the CDR3 is TGTGCCAGCAGCTTAGGACGGGACGGGAACACTGAAGCTTTCTTT. Translation: CASSLGRDGNTEAFF.